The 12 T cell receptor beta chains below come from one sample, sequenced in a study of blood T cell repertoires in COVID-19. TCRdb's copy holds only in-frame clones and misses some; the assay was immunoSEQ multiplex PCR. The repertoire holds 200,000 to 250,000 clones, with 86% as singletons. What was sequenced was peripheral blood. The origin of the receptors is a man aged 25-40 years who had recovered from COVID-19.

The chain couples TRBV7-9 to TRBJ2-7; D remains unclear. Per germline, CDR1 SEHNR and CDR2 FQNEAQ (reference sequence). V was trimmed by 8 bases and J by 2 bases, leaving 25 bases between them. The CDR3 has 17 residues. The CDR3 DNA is TGTGCCAGCGCATGGTTGGTGCCTAACCATGGTACCTACGAGCAGTACTTC. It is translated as CASAWLVPNHGTYEQYF.

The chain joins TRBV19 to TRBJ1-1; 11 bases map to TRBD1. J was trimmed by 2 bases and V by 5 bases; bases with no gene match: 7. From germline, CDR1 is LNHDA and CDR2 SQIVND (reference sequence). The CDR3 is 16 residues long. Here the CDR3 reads CASSSGQGVFNTEAFF. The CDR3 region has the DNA TGTGCCAGTAGTTCGGGACAGGGGGTTTTCAACACTGAAGCTTTCTTT.

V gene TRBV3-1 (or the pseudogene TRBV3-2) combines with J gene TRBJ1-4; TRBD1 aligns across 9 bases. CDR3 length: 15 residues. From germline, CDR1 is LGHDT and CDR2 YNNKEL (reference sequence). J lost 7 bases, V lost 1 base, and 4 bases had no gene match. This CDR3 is CASSQGTGDSEKLFF. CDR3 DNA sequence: TGTGCCAGCAGCCAAGGGACAGGGGACAGTGAAAAACTGTTTTTT.

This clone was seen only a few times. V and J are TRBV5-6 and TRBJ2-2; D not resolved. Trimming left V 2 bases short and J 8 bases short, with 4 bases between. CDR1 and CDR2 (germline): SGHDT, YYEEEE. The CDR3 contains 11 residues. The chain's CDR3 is CASSFMGELFF. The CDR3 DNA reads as TGTGCCAGCAGCTTTATGGGGGAGCTGTTTTTT.

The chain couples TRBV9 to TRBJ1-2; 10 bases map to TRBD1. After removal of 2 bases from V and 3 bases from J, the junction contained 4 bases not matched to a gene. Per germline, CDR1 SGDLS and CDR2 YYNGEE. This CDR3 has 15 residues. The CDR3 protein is CASSVRGTGDYGYTF. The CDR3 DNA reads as TGTGCCAGCAGCGTCCGTGGGACAGGGGACTATGGCTACACCTTC.

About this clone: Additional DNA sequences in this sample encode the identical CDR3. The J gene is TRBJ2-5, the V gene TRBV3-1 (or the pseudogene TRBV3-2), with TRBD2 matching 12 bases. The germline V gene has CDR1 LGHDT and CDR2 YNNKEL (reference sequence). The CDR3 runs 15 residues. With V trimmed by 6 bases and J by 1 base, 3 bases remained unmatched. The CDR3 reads CASSPGLAGQETQYF. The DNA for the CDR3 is TGTGCCAGCAGTCCGGGACTAGCGGGCCAAGAGACCCAGTACTTC.

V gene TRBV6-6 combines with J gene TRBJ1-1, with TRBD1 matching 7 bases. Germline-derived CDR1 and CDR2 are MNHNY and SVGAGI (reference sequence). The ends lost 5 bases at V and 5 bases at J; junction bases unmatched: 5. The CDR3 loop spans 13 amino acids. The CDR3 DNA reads TGTGCCAGCAGTAACAGGGGCGGAACTGAAGCTTTCTTT. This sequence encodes CASSNRGGTEAFF.

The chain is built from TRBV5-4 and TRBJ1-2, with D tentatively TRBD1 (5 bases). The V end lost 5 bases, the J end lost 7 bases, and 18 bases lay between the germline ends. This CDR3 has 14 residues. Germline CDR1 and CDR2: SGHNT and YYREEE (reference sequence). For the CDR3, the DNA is TGTGCCAGCAGGCCGGGACGGGAGATGGTTGGCTACACCTTC. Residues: CASRPGREMVGYTF.

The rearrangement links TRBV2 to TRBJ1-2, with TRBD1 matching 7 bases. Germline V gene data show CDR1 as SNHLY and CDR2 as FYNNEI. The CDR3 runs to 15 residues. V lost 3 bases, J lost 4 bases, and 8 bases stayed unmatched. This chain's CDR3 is CASSDPTGFSYGYTF. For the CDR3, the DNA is TGTGCCAGCAGTGACCCGACAGGGTTTAGCTATGGCTACACCTTC.

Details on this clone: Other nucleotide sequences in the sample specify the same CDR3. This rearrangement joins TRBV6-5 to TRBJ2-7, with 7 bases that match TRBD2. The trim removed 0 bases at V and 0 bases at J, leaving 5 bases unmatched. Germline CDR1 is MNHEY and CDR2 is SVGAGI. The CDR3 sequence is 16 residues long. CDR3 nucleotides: TGTGCCAGCAGTTACTCGGGAGGGTTAAGCTCCTACGAGCAGTACTTC. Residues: CASSYSGGLSSYEQYF.

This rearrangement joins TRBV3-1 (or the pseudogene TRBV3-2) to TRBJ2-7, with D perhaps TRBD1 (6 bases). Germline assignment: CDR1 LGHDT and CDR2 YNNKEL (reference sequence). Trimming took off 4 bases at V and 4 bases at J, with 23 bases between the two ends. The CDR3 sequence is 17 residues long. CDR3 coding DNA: TGTGCCAGCAGCCGCGGACAGTTCGGAATCTCGGGTTACGAGCAGTACTTC. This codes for CASSRGQFGISGYEQYF.

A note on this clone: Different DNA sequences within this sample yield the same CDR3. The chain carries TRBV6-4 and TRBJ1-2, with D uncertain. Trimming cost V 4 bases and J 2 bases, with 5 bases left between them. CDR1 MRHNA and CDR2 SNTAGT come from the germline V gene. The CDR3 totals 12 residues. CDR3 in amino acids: CASSAGNYGYTF. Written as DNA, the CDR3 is TGTGCCAGCAGTGCGGGGAACTATGGCTACACCTTC.